A single sample is the source of the 19 T cell receptor beta chains below, sequenced in a study of T cell clonality in common variable immunodeficiency. Study outcomes and limitations: In common variable immunodeficiency, TCR beta chains reportedly carried fewer deletions and N-nucleotide insertions.

The method was immunoSEQ multiplex PCR; TCRdb's version includes in-frame clones alone and lacks a portion of them. The sample holds some 26,000 clones, and no clone turns up only once. These receptors' antigens are unknown. The sample consisted of peripheral blood mononuclear cells. Receptor source: a human donor with common variable immunodeficiency.

To note about this clone: Read coverage stops 3 residues before the CDR3 terminus; the germline J gene supplies the remainder. The J gene is TRBJ1-5, the V gene TRBV18; 11 bases are a match to TRBD1. From germline, CDR1 is KGHSH and CDR2 LQKENI. This CDR3 spans 15 amino acids. After removal of 3 bases from V and 5 bases from J, the junction contained 3 bases not matched to a gene. The CDR3 sequence: CASSPRTGGYQPQHF. The covered CDR3 bases are TGTGCCAGCTCACCTCGGACAGGGGGCTATCAGCCC.

Regarding this clone: Read sequence stops 3 residues before the CDR3 end, and the germline J gene provides the missing end. The rearrangement joins TRBV7-6 to TRBJ2-2; possible D gene TRBD2, 6 bases. This CDR3 contains 15 residues. With 6 bases removed from V and 7 bases from J, the gap between germline ends came to 18 bases. CDR1 SGHVS and CDR2 FNYEAQ come from the germline V gene. Incomplete CDR3 DNA: TGTGCCAGCAGACCTCTTGAGGGAGCGGGCGGGGAG. It codes for CASRPLEGAGGE. In full, the CDR3 is CASRPLEGAGGELFF.

This clone has only a few counts. The missing CDR3 end, 3 residues past where the read stops, is filled in from the germline J gene. The genes are TRBV5-1 and TRBJ2-1; tentative D call: TRBD1 (6 bases). The CDR3 consists of 15 residues. The germline V gene has CDR1 SGHRS and CDR2 YFSETQ. The V and J ends lost 1 base and 5 bases respectively, with 13 bases between them. CDR3 loop: CASSLLDRKNNEQFF. The covered CDR3 bases are TGCGCCAGCAGCTTGCTGGACAGAAAAAACAATGAG.

This clone was counted only a few times. The read ends 3 residues early relative to the CDR3; the germline J gene fills the gap. V usage is TRBV18 and J usage is TRBJ1-6; tentatively, D is TRBD1 (6 bases). This CDR3 comprises 14 residues. Germline values: CDR1 KGHSH, CDR2 LQKENI. The chain's CDR3 is CASSPYREESPLHF. Partial CDR3 DNA: TGTGCCAGCTCACCTTACAGGGAGGAGTCGCCC.

This clone was seen ten or more times. From the germline J gene comes the end of the CDR3, since the read stops 3 residues before it. The chain links TRBV18 to TRBJ1-1; the D is unclear. Per germline, CDR1 KGHSH and CDR2 LQKENI. CDR3 length: 18 amino acids. V shed 4 bases and J shed 1 base, with 22 bases lying between them. CDR3 DNA (partial): TGTGCCAGCTCACGAGACATCATAAGCTCAGTATGGAACACTGAA. Its translation is CASSRDIISSVWNTE. The whole CDR3 is CASSRDIISSVWNTEAFF.

There are many counts of this clone. The read finishes 3 residues shy of the CDR3 end, and the germline J gene is used to complete it. V and J are TRBV10-3 and TRBJ2-7; TRBD1 agrees at 7 bases. This CDR3 is built from 15 residues. The V and J ends lost 7 bases and 3 bases, in that order; junction bases with no gene match: 12. CDR1 is ENHRY and CDR2 is SYGVKD in the germline V gene. CDR3 loop: CAITKLGQSHYEQYF. CDR3 DNA, as far as it was read: TGTGCCATCACTAAATTGGGACAGAGTCACTACGAG.

The sample holds many counts of this clone. The CDR3 spells CASSLTDRIGPYNEQFF. The CDR3 bases that were read are TGTGCCAGCAGCTTAACGGACAGGATCGGCCCCTACAATGAG. The J gene is TRBJ2-1, the V gene TRBV7-3; 7 bases match TRBD1. The observed sequence ends 3 residues before the CDR3 terminus, with the missing tail filled in from the germline J gene. This CDR3 comprises 17 residues. V dropped 0 bases and J dropped 2; count of bases not matched to a gene: 7. From germline, CDR1 is SGHTA and CDR2 FQGTGA.

This clone was detected ten times or more. The read comes to an end 3 residues before the CDR3 does, leaving the germline J gene to fill in the end. V usage is TRBV2 and J usage is TRBJ1-5, with D hard to call. This CDR3 spans 12 amino acids. Trimming took off 5 bases at V and 4 bases at J, with 6 bases between the two ends. The germline CDR1 and CDR2 sequences are SNHLY and FYNNEI. Here the CDR3 reads CASSPRNQPQHF. CDR3 bases read: TGTGCCAGCAGTCCGAGGAATCAGCCC.

Turning to this clone: Read sequence stops 3 residues before the CDR3 end, and the germline J gene provides the missing end. The chain links TRBV18 to TRBJ1-2, with a weak D call TRBD1 (5 bases). Trimming left V 0 bases short and J 5 bases short, with 7 bases between. This CDR3 is built from 13 residues. CDR1 is KGHSH, CDR2 LQKENI, per germline. The CDR3 sequence is CASSPPEGYGYTF. The part of the CDR3 DNA that was read is TGTGCCAGCTCACCACCCGAGGGGTATGGC.

This clone turned up a few times. Read sequence stops 3 residues before the CDR3 end, and the germline J gene provides the missing end. The chain recombines TRBV18 with TRBJ1-6; 7 bases align to TRBD1. Germline loops: CDR1 KGHSH, CDR2 LQKENI. This CDR3 region has 15 residues. Unmatched junction bases numbered 7, after V lost 4 bases and J lost 7 bases. Incomplete CDR3 DNA: TGTGCCAGCTCACACGGGACAGAACCCAATTCACCC. Protein: CASSHGTEPNSP. Given in full, the CDR3 is CASSHGTEPNSPLHF.

By share of the sample, this clone is medium-sized. This CDR3 is CASRATGAGKETQYF. The sequenced CDR3 bases are TGTGCCAGCAGGGCCACAGGGGCGGGCAAAGAGACC. The rearrangement links TRBV5-6 to TRBJ2-5; 7 nucleotides agree with TRBD1. The read terminates 3 residues before the CDR3 end, so the remaining end is supplied by the germline J gene. The CDR3 totals 15 residues. Germline V gives CDR1 SGHDT, CDR2 YYEEEE. V gave up 5 bases and J gave up 3 bases; unmatched junction bases: 10.

This clone came up a few times. Coverage ceases 3 residues before the CDR3 finishes, and the germline J gene fills in the end. The chain joins TRBV6-8 to TRBJ2-7, with TRBD1 as a possible D gene (6 bases). This CDR3 comprises 14 residues. Between the trimmed V and J ends, which lost 8 bases and 4 bases, there was a span of 18 bases. The V gene's germline CDR1 is MNHGY and CDR2 SAAAGT. CDR3 residues: CASPSAAGEYEQYF. The part of the CDR3 DNA that was read is TGTGCCAGCCCCTCCGCGGCAGGGGAGTACGAG.

This clone was seen ten or more times. From the germline J gene comes the end of the CDR3, since the read stops 3 residues before it. The chain carries TRBV30 and TRBJ1-5; D unresolved. Trimming took off 5 bases at V and 1 base at J, with 9 bases between the two ends. This CDR3 region has 13 residues. Germline CDR1 and CDR2: GTSNPN and SVGIG (reference sequence). Here the CDR3 reads CAWADNSNQPQHF. The part of the CDR3 DNA that was read is TGTGCCTGGGCTGACAACAGCAATCAGCCC.

This clone was observed a handful of times. Sequencing ends 3 residues short of the CDR3 end; the germline J gene provides the rest. The chain carries TRBV5-1 and TRBJ1-5; 8 nucleotides match TRBD1. Germline CDR1 and CDR2: SGHRS and YFSETQ. V lost 0 bases, J lost 5 bases, and 1 base stayed unmatched. The CDR3 covers 14 residues. The DNA read from the CDR3 is TGCGCCAGCAGCTTGGAGACAGGGGATCAGCCC. Amino acid sequence: CASSLETGDQP. The whole CDR3 is CASSLETGDQPQHF.

The sample holds many counts of this clone. The CDR3 end falls 3 residues outside the read, so it is completed with the germline J gene. V is TRBV29-1 and J is TRBJ2-5; 7 bases line up with TRBD1. CDR3 length: 13 residues. The germline CDR1 and CDR2 sequences are SQVTM and ANQGSEA. Unmatched junction bases numbered 5, after V lost 4 bases and J lost 3 bases. CDR3 DNA, as far as it was read: TGCAGCGTTGTAGGGGGCGCGAAAGAGACC. This sequence encodes CSVVGGAKET. The whole CDR3 sequence reads CSVVGGAKETQYF.

Comments on this clone: The read comes to an end 3 residues before the CDR3 does, leaving the germline J gene to fill in the end. The J gene is TRBJ1-5, the V gene TRBV19; 9 nucleotides line up with TRBD1. The germline CDR1 and CDR2 sequences are LNHDA and SQIVND (reference sequence). J was trimmed by 5 bases and V by 5 bases; bases with no gene match: 7. CDR3 length: 15 amino acids. The DNA read from the CDR3 is TGTGCCAGTAGTGTACCGGGACAGGGTTATCAGCCC. Its protein product is CASSVPGQGYQP. The full CDR3 sequence reads CASSVPGQGYQPQHF.

This clone is termed medium-sized. Coverage ceases 3 residues before the CDR3 finishes, and the germline J gene fills in the end. J is TRBJ1-2 and V is TRBV7-9; TRBD1 agrees at 9 bases. The germline gives CDR1 SEHNR, CDR2 FQNEAQ (reference sequence). V lost 3 bases and J lost 4; bases outside the gene matches: 0. The CDR3 totals 13 residues. The covered CDR3 bases are TGTGCCAGCAGCTTGGGACAGGGCTATGGC. This translates into CASSLGQGYG. The CDR3 in full is CASSLGQGYGYTF. Together with reference TRBV7-9 and TRBJ1-2, the CDR3 gives the full variable domain: DTGVSQNPRHKITKRGQNVTFRCDPISEHNRLYWYRQTLGQGPEFLTYFQNEAQLEKSRLLSDRFSAERPKGSFSTLEIQRTEQGDSAMYLCASSLGQGYGYTFGSGTRLTVV.

This clone was recorded at least ten times. The read comes to an end 3 residues before the CDR3 does, leaving the germline J gene to fill in the end. The chain couples TRBV13 to TRBJ2-1; 15 bases line up with TRBD2. The germline V gene has CDR1 PRHDT and CDR2 FYEKMQ (reference sequence). CDR3 size: 19 residues. V gave up 1 base and J gave up 4 bases; unmatched junction bases: 8. The CDR3 spells CASSLVGLAGGLVYNEQFF. Partial CDR3 DNA: TGTGCCAGCAGCTTAGTAGGACTAGCGGGAGGGCTGGTATACAATGAG.

This clone was counted many times. The observed sequence ends 3 residues before the CDR3 terminus, with the missing tail filled in from the germline J gene. The chain uses TRBV2 and TRBJ1-2, with 9 bases matching TRBD1. Per the germline V gene, CDR1 is SNHLY and CDR2 is FYNNEI. This CDR3 is built from 14 residues. The CDR3 region is CASSGTGVSRGYTF. The sequenced CDR3 bases are TGTGCCAGCAGTGGGACAGGGGTCTCGCGGGGC.